These T cell receptor beta chains were read from a single sample in a study of shared clonotypes between healthy human individuals. Method: immunoSEQ multiplex PCR; TCRdb's copy keeps in-frame clones and lacks some. The table includes approximately 740,000 clones, 74% detected once. Source material: memory CD4+ T cells sorted from blood. The receptors shown here come from a woman aged 25 to 39 in good health. Each CDR3 is given with its conserved first and last residue. A D gene is named only where the DNA matches it firmly. Clone size appears in some rows only: once, few, many, or a class for an expanded clone.

j_call v_call clone_size d_call cdr3_aa cdr3_nt
TRBJ2-3 TRBV7-9 . . CASSLSRGSDTQYF TGTGCCAGCAGCTTGAGCAGGGGTTCCGATACGCAGTATTTT
TRBJ2-2 TRBV11-2 . . CASSLVPILRDGELFF TGTGCCAGCAGCTTAGTTCCGATCCTTAGAGACGGGGAGCTGTTTTTT
TRBJ1-3 TRBV18 few . CASSAGRSGNTIYF TGTGCCAGCTCGGCGGGGCGATCGGGAAACACCATATATTTT
TRBJ2-7 TRBV18 . . CASSPQPGNTYEQYF TGTGCCAGCTCACCACAGCCAGGGAACACCTACGAGCAGTACTTC
TRBJ1-1 TRBV7-3 . . CASSLTANTEAFF TGTGCCAGCAGCTTAACTGCGAACACTGAAGCTTTCTTT
TRBJ1-3 TRBV29-1 many . CSVERGRGAGNTIYF TGCAGCGTTGAACGAGGGCGGGGGGCTGGAAACACCATATATTTT
TRBJ2-2 TRBV28 . . CASSMPRGAWNTGELFF TGTGCCAGCAGTATGCCCAGGGGCGCCTGGAACACCGGGGAGCTGTTTTTT
TRBJ2-1 TRBV5-1 few . CASSLGRNEQFF TGCGCCAGCAGCTTGGGTAGAAATGAGCAGTTCTTC
TRBJ1-5 TRBV6-1 . . CAAVLAAGSGQPQHF TGTGCCGCTGTCTTGGCCGCGGGGTCGGGTCAGCCCCAGCATTTT
TRBJ2-1 TRBV5-1 . TRBD2 CASSFDSGVYNEQFF TGCGCCAGCAGCTTTGATAGCGGGGTTTACAATGAGCAGTTCTTC
TRBJ2-7 TRBV28 few TRBD2 CASSPGLAGFGLGYEQYF TGTGCCAGCAGCCCTGGACTAGCGGGATTTGGATTGGGCTACGAGCAGTACTTC
TRBJ2-1 TRBV25-1 . TRBD2 CASTASGTSGGEQFF TGTGCCAGCACAGCATCCGGGACTAGCGGTGGTGAGCAGTTCTTC
TRBJ2-5 TRBV5-1 . . CASSLVGYQETQYF TGCGCCAGCAGCTTGGTTGGGTACCAAGAGACCCAGTACTTC